A single sample is the source of the 12 T cell receptor beta chains below, sequenced in a study of T-cell reconstitution after alpha-beta-depleted transplantation in children. Preparation of the TCRbeta library used unique molecular identifiers. TCRdb itself ran the PCR reads through MiXCR, one entry per CDR3 protein. The table includes some 150,000 distinct CDR3 sequences, 8.5% to 10% detected once. The sequenced sample was PBMCs, mostly from graft donor cells, obtained 180 days after TCRalphabeta/CD19-depleted stem cell transplant. The receptors come from a female patient aged 2-10 years who had a stem cell transplant for congenital amegakaryocytic thrombocytopenia, so the T cells may come from the graft donor.

This clonotype was seen more than once but under ten times. The chain uses TRBV9 and TRBJ2-3; 8 nucleotides match TRBD1. V shed 3 bases, J shed 3 bases, and the junction held 6 bases outside the gene matches. CDR1 SGDLS and CDR2 YYNGEE come from the germline V gene. This CDR3 has 15 residues. In nucleotides, the CDR3 is TGTGCCAGCAGCGGGTACAGGGGGAGAACAGATACGCAGTATTTT. This encodes CASSGYRGRTDTQYF. The full variable domain, rest sourced from reference TRBV9 and TRBJ2-3, is DSGVTQTPKHLITATGQRVTLRCSPRSGDLSVYWYQQSLDQGLQFLIQYYNGEERAKGNILERFSAQQFPDLHSELNLSSLELGDSALYFCASSGYRGRTDTQYFGPGTRLTVL.

This clonotype has a count of ten or more. The rearrangement joins TRBV19 to TRBJ2-1; the match to TRBD2 covers 10 bases. The CDR3 has 19 amino acids. Germline CDR1 reads LNHDA; CDR2 reads SQIVND (reference sequence). V lost 9 bases and J lost 3; bases outside the gene matches: 20. The CDR3 here is CARQSSPSGGSGIYNEQFF. DNA of the CDR3: TGTGCCAGACAAAGTAGCCCTAGCGGGGGCTCGGGTATCTACAATGAGCAGTTCTTC.

This clonotype was counted ten times or more. The rearrangement joins TRBV7-2 to TRBJ1-2; no firm D call. Germline V gene data show CDR1 as SGHTA and CDR2 as FQGNSA. There are 14 residues in the CDR3. Trimming took 5 bases from V and 0 from J, leaving 10 bases between them. Here the CDR3 reads CASSPADANYGYTF. DNA for the CDR3: TGTGCCAGCAGCCCGGCCGACGCTAACTATGGCTACACCTTC.

In its sample, this clonotype was seen many times. The chain couples TRBV28 to TRBJ1-5, with 8 positions matching TRBD1. Germline V gives CDR1 MDHEN, CDR2 SYDVKM. CDR3 size: 14 residues. Trimming cost V 5 bases and J 6 bases; bases outside gene matches: 6. This CDR3 reads CASSPRTGFQPQHF. In DNA form, the CDR3 reads TGTGCCAGCAGTCCCCGGACAGGGTTTCAGCCCCAGCATTTT.

This clonotype came up many times. The genes are TRBV10-3 and TRBJ2-1; 8 nucleotides align to TRBD1. The CDR3 runs 13 residues. From germline, CDR1 is ENHRY and CDR2 SYGVKD. V shed 10 bases, J shed 7 bases, and the junction held 9 bases outside the gene matches. CDR3 DNA sequence: TGTGCCAGTAGACAGGGGTCCGGGAATGAGCAGTTCTTC. Encoded protein: CASRQGSGNEQFF.

This clonotype appeared many times. The rearrangement links TRBV12-3 or TRBV12-4 to TRBJ2-3; 7 bases align to TRBD1. The CDR3 has 17 amino acids. Trimming cost V 1 base and J 5 bases; bases outside gene matches: 12. This chain's CDR3 is CASSLGFEGAWIDTQYF. Written as DNA, the CDR3 is TGTGCCAGCAGTTTAGGTTTCGAGGGGGCCTGGATAGATACGCAGTATTTT.

Worth noting for this clonotype: An end of the junction does not agree with germline; a read error may underlie this. The rearrangement links TRBV7-9 to TRBJ2-1, with a weak D call TRBD2 (6 bases). The CDR3 runs 17 residues. Germline lookup yields CDR1 SEHNR and CDR2 FQNEAQ (reference sequence). In DNA form, the CDR3 reads TGTGCCACCAGCTTAGATCCCTGGGAGGTCGACTACAATGAGCAGTTCTTC. It translates to CATSLDPWEVDYNEQFF.

This clonotype has ten or more counts. The chain employs TRBV25-1 and TRBJ2-1; D unclear. The germline V gene encodes CDR1 MGHDK and CDR2 SYGVNS. Trimming took off 7 bases at V and 3 bases at J, with 10 bases between the two ends. The length of the CDR3 is 13 residues. The CDR3 protein is CASKDADYNEQFF. DNA of the CDR3: TGTGCCAGCAAGGACGCCGACTACAATGAGCAGTTCTTC.

This clonotype came up a few times. This chain connects TRBV5-1 to TRBJ1-2; the match to TRBD1 covers 9 bases. J was trimmed by 7 bases and V by 3 bases; bases with no gene match: 7. The CDR3 totals 14 residues. Per the germline V gene, CDR1 is SGHRS and CDR2 is YFSETQ. The CDR3 here is CASSWGQGSGGYTF. For the CDR3, the DNA is TGCGCCAGCAGCTGGGGACAGGGAAGCGGTGGCTACACCTTC.

This chain links TRBV11-2 with TRBJ2-7; the D gene is possibly TRBD1 (6 bases). In germline, CDR1 is SGHAT, CDR2 FQNNGV. V lost 1 base and J lost 4, with 11 bases in between. This CDR3 has 14 amino acids. The CDR3, as DNA: TGTGCCAGCAGCTTAGCCGGGACACCGTACGAGCAGTACTTC. This gives the protein CASSLAGTPYEQYF.

This clonotype has a count of ten or more. The chain couples TRBV10-3 to TRBJ1-2; D is unresolved. The CDR3 consists of 12 residues. Looked up from germline, CDR1 is ENHRY and CDR2 is SYGVKD. The germline V and J ends were trimmed by 3 bases and 8 bases, with 10 bases remaining between them. The CDR3: CAISEGPRGYTF. The CDR3 DNA is TGTGCCATCAGTGAAGGACCCCGCGGCTACACCTTC.

The chain joins TRBV20-1 to TRBJ2-3; TRBD1 might be the D (5 bases). There are 14 residues in the CDR3. Germline V gene sequence: CDR1 DFQATT, CDR2 SNEGSKA (reference sequence). V gave up 1 base and J gave up 2 bases, with 10 bases separating them. CDR3 sequence reads: CSARAGSVTDTQYF. CDR3 nucleotide sequence: TGCAGTGCTAGAGCAGGGTCCGTCACAGATACGCAGTATTTT.